This T cell receptor beta chain comes out of a study of blood T cell repertoires in COVID-19. Turning to the study itself: The United States, Italy and Spain provided the acute and convalescent COVID-19 samples. The analysed material was cDNA or gDNA that came from T cells, B-cell-depleted T cells, or PBMCs.

In germline, CDR1 is GTSNPN, CDR2 SVGIG (reference sequence). This CDR3 is 17 amino acids long. The V and J ends lost 1 base and 1 base respectively, with 17 bases between them. Profiling relied on immunoSEQ multiplex PCR, and the TCRdb table lists in-frame clones only, not all of them. The repertoire includes about 51,000 clones, around 93% of them detected once, and about 3% sits in the top ten. Sequenced: peripheral blood. The sequence was collected from a man in his fifties or sixties with acute or convalescent COVID-19. The genes are TRBV30 and TRBJ1-5; a weak D match, TRBD1 (5 bases). In DNA, the CDR3 is TGTGCCTGGAGTGGGACGTCAGGGTCTGCGAGCAATCAGCCCCAGCATTTT. Protein sequence: CAWSGTSGSASNQPQHF.